What follows is one TCR beta chain and its context. Its specificity is unknown. TCRdb's copy holds only in-frame clones and misses some; the assay was immunoSEQ multiplex PCR. The sample has 150,000 to 200,000 clones, more than 80% seen once. CDR3 length equals 15 residues. Germline V lookup: CDR1 SGHVS, CDR2 FNYEAQ. The V gene end was trimmed by 2 bases and the J gene end by 6 bases; junction bases not matched to a gene: 9. The data originate from a study of T cell responses to AZD1222 COVID-19 vaccine. Study-wide results and limits: It was only after the peak T cell response that any repertoires were sampled. The study found Spike-specific TCR breadth and depth rose after two AZD1222 doses. CD4 TCRs associated with vaccination spanned spike, dominating at 160-218 and 743-854.

The V gene is TRBV7-6, the J gene TRBJ2-7; 8 positions agree with TRBD1. The TCR sequence derives from an adult who received the MenACWY meningococcal vaccine as a control. The sample was peripheral blood, taken 28 days after the second dose of the MenACWY control vaccine. CDR3 nucleotide sequence: TGTGCCAGCAGCTTAAGGTGGACAGGGAATAGCGAGCAGTACTTC. Amino acids: CASSLRWTGNSEQYF.